Following are 25 T cell receptor beta chains from one sample sequenced in a study of a mutant IDH1 vaccine in newly diagnosed glioma. Time point meaning: week 23, last vaccination. Vaccination comprised doses that each held 300 ug of mutant IDH1 20-mer peptide, plus topical imiquimod. No antigens are known for them. Measured with immunoSEQ multiplex PCR; TCRdb has only the in-frame clones, and not every one. In the table there are tens of thousands of clones, 75% to 85% of which are singletons. This material consisted of PBMCs, taken from a glioma patient whose treatment included an IDH1 peptide vaccine. These receptors were collected from a man aged 35 to 55 with glioma.

The V and J genes are TRBV11-1 and TRBJ1-2; D gene uncertain. The CDR3 totals 13 residues. From germline, CDR1 is SGHAT and CDR2 FQDESV (reference sequence). The V end was cut by 5 bases, the J end by 4 bases, with 11 bases between. The CDR3, as DNA: TGTGCCAGCAGCCTTGGAGGCATCTATGGCTACACCTTC. Protein sequence: CASSLGGIYGYTF.

CDR3 in amino acids: CASGFRPAWDGGWETQYF. CDR3 sequence (DNA): TGTGCTAGTGGTTTTCGGCCCGCTTGGGACGGAGGGTGGGAGACCCAGTACTTC. V and J are TRBV12-5 and TRBJ2-5, with D perhaps TRBD2 (6 bases). Germline V lookup: CDR1 LGHNT, CDR2 FRNRAP. V was trimmed by 3 bases and J by 5 bases, leaving 25 bases between them. The CDR3 extends over 18 amino acids.

The chain recombines TRBV6-1 with TRBJ1-5; tentatively, D is TRBD1 (5 bases). The CDR3 covers 13 residues. Germline V gene data show CDR1 as MNHNS and CDR2 as SASEGT. Trimming removed 7 bases at V and 2 bases at J, with 9 bases between. The CDR3 DNA follows: TGTGCCAGCATTGACAGTGGCAATCAGCCCCAGCATTTT. It encodes CASIDSGNQPQHF.

This clone has just a few counts. This sequence joins TRBV19 and TRBJ1-5, with TRBD1 as a possible D gene (6 bases). V was clipped by 7 bases and J by 4 bases, with 17 bases between them. This CDR3 contains 15 residues. Germline values: CDR1 LNHDA, CDR2 SQIVND (reference sequence). In nucleotides, the CDR3 is TGTGCCAGTAAGGGGGGCAGACAGCGTAATCAGCCCCAGCATTTT. Translated: CASKGGRQRNQPQHF. Looking up the rest from reference TRBV19 and TRBJ1-5 gives the full variable domain: DGGITQSPKYLFRKEGQNVTLSCEQNLNHDAMYWYRQDPGQGLRLIYYSQIVNDFQKGDIAEGYSVSREKKESFPLTVTSAQKNPTAFYLCASKGGRQRNQPQHFGDGTRLSIL.

The chain joins TRBV27 to TRBJ2-4; D gene ambiguous. The CDR3 is made up of 13 amino acids. The V and J ends lost 7 bases and 3 bases respectively, with 10 bases between them. Germline assignment: CDR1 MNHEY and CDR2 SMNVEV (reference sequence). Here the CDR3 DNA reads TGTGCCAGCATTGATACGGACAAAAACATTCAGTACTTC. It yields the protein CASIDTDKNIQYF.

The CDR3 loop reads CAISGQMNTEAFF. In DNA, the CDR3 is TGTGCCATCAGTGGGCAGATGAACACTGAAGCTTTCTTT. The chain has TRBV10-3 and TRBJ1-1; D is ambiguous. V dropped 4 bases and J dropped 0 bases, with 6 bases sitting between them. This CDR3 is 13 amino acids long. Germline CDR1 reads ENHRY; CDR2 reads SYGVKD.

This chain connects TRBV2 to TRBJ2-3, with D tentatively TRBD1 (5 bases). The CDR3 is 15 residues long. The germline V and J ends were trimmed by 0 bases and 2 bases, with 9 bases remaining between them. CDR1 and CDR2 (germline): SNHLY, FYNNEI. The CDR3 sequence is CASSEAQGSTDTQYF. The CDR3 DNA sequence: TGTGCCAGCAGTGAAGCCCAGGGTTCCACAGATACGCAGTATTTT.

The genes are TRBV6-5 and TRBJ2-5; D uncertain. This CDR3 spans 14 amino acids. V was cut by 5 bases and J by 1 base, with 11 bases left in between. Germline V gene data show CDR1 as MNHEY and CDR2 as SVGAGI. The CDR3 here is CASSTPRFQETQYF. The CDR3 DNA reads TGTGCCAGCAGTACCCCCAGATTCCAAGAGACCCAGTACTTC.

The chain links TRBV19 to TRBJ1-2, with D tentatively TRBD1 (5 bases). This CDR3 is built from 14 residues. Trimming left V 0 bases short and J 8 bases short, with 13 bases between. Germline CDR1 and CDR2: LNHDA and SQIVND (reference sequence). This CDR3 reads CASSIDWRGFGYTF. DNA of the CDR3: TGTGCCAGTAGTATAGATTGGAGGGGCTTCGGCTACACCTTC.

This rearrangement joins TRBV5-5 to TRBJ1-1; 7 nucleotides match TRBD1. The CDR3 length is 15 residues. The V gene's germline CDR1 is SGHKS and CDR2 YYEKEE (reference sequence). Unmatched junction bases numbered 3, after V lost 0 bases and J lost 1 base. CDR3 sequence reads: CASSLGGTANTEAFF. The CDR3 coding sequence is TGTGCCAGCAGCTTGGGCGGGACAGCGAACACTGAAGCTTTCTTT. Complete variable domain (other parts from reference TRBV5-5 and TRBJ1-1): DAGVTQSPTHLIKTRGQQVTLRCSPISGHKSVSWYQQVLGQGPQFIFQYYEKEERGRGNFPDRFSARQFPNYSSELNVNALLLGDSALYLCASSLGGTANTEAFFGQGTRLTVV.

The chain joins TRBV2 to TRBJ1-5, with TRBD1 matching over 7 bases. Germline values: CDR1 SNHLY, CDR2 FYNNEI. V shed 5 bases, J shed 4 bases, and the junction held 8 bases outside the gene matches. The CDR3 consists of 15 residues. As DNA, the CDR3 is TGTGCCAGCAGTTTTGACAGGGCCCGAAATCAGCCCCAGCATTTT. Protein: CASSFDRARNQPQHF.

The genes are TRBV2 and TRBJ1-1; D is unclear. V was shortened by 7 bases and J by 1 base, with 16 bases between the two germline ends. The CDR3 has 15 amino acids. Germline V gene lookup returns CDR1 SNHLY and CDR2 FYNNEI. In DNA form, the CDR3 reads TGTGCCAGCACCCACATAACCCGGAGGAACACTGAAGCTTTCTTT. Protein product: CASTHITRRNTEAFF.

The rearrangement joins TRBV25-1 to TRBJ1-6; D gene ambiguous. The length of the CDR3 is 15 residues. Trimming cost V 6 bases and J 13 bases, with 22 bases left between them. Looked up from germline, CDR1 is MGHDK and CDR2 is SYGVNS. This CDR3 is CASRAGYGGELPLHF. CDR3 DNA sequence: TGTGCCAGCAGGGCCGGATATGGCGGGGAGCTGCCCCTCCACTTT.

The chain links TRBV27 to TRBJ1-5, with TRBD1 matching 8 bases. The J segment lost 11 bases and the V segment lost 11 bases, leaving 17 bases of the junction unmatched. This CDR3 spans 14 amino acids. Per the germline V gene, CDR1 is MNHEY and CDR2 is SMNVEV (reference sequence). The CDR3 nucleotides are TGTGCCCGAGGGCAGGGGGCGGCCAATAGAGCCCAGCATTTT. Residues: CARGQGAANRAQHF.

V and J are TRBV13 and TRBJ1-3; D perhaps matches TRBD1 (5 bases). This CDR3 is built from 16 residues. V was shortened by 5 bases and J by 4 bases, with 18 bases between the two germline ends. Germline loops: CDR1 PRHDT, CDR2 FYEKMQ (reference sequence). The CDR3: CASSRPWGGEGNTIYF. The CDR3 DNA reads as TGTGCCAGCAGCCGCCCATGGGGCGGAGAAGGAAACACCATATATTTT. Combining the CDR3 with reference TRBV13 and TRBJ1-3 gives the whole variable domain AAGVIQSPRHLIKEKRETATLKCYPIPRHDTVYWYQQGPGQDPQFLISFYEKMQSDKGSIPDRFSAQQFSDYHSELNMSSLELGDSALYFCASSRPWGGEGNTIYFGEGSWLTVV.

The V gene is TRBV6-1, the J gene TRBJ2-6; D call uncertain. The V gene lost 4 bases and the J gene lost 0 bases, with 7 bases spanning the gap. The CDR3 length is 15 residues. Germline assignment: CDR1 MNHNS and CDR2 SASEGT. The CDR3 DNA reads as TGTGCCAGCAGTGCAGGAAGCTCTGGGGCCAACGTCCTGACTTTC. Protein sequence: CASSAGSSGANVLTF.

The chain couples TRBV15 to TRBJ1-2; no firm D call. Germline loops: CDR1 LNHNV, CDR2 YYDKDF (reference sequence). Trimming stripped 4 bases from V and 9 bases from J, with 15 bases between. This CDR3 is built from 13 residues. The CDR3 coding sequence is TGTGCCACCAGCAACAGTGGTCGGGGTCGCTACACCTTC. Translated, it gives CATSNSGRGRYTF.

The chain carries TRBV5-1 and TRBJ2-7, with D tentatively TRBD1 (5 bases). Germline CDR1 reads SGHRS; CDR2 reads YFSETQ. The germline V and J ends were trimmed by 4 bases and 3 bases, with 11 bases remaining between them. The CDR3 is made up of 13 amino acids. CDR3 region: CASSPNRFYEQYF. Written as DNA, the CDR3 is TGCGCCAGCAGCCCAAACAGGTTCTACGAGCAGTACTTC. Together with reference TRBV5-1 and TRBJ2-7, the CDR3 gives the full variable domain: KAGVTQTPRYLIKTRGQQVTLSCSPISGHRSVSWYQQTPGQGLQFLFEYFSETQRNKGNFPGRFSGRQFSNSRSEMNVSTLELGDSALYLCASSPNRFYEQYFGPGTRLTVT.

This chain uses TRBV13 with TRBJ2-1, with TRBD2 matching 8 bases. Germline V gene data show CDR1 as PRHDT and CDR2 as FYEKMQ (reference sequence). The CDR3 extends over 13 amino acids. V was clipped by 6 bases and J by 7 bases; unmatched bases: 5. The CDR3 DNA reads as TGTGCCAGCAGACATACGGGGGGGAATGAGCAGTTCTTC. This codes for CASRHTGGNEQFF.

The chain couples TRBV4-2 to TRBJ1-2, with D possibly TRBD1 on 5 matching bases. Germline V gene lookup returns CDR1 LGHNA and CDR2 YNFKEQ. Trimming shortened V by 4 bases and J by 3 bases, and 12 bases separated the two germline ends. The CDR3 length is 14 residues. CDR3 loop: CASSPTTGDYGYTF. CDR3 DNA sequence: TGTGCCAGCAGCCCAACAACGGGGGACTATGGCTACACCTTC.

This chain joins TRBV13 and TRBJ1-2, with 7 bases aligning to TRBD1. There are 13 residues in the CDR3. Germline assignment: CDR1 PRHDT and CDR2 FYEKMQ (reference sequence). V trimming: 5 bases; J trimming: 4 bases; junction bases outside the gene matches: 4. This chain's CDR3 is CASSATGIYGYTF. DNA for the CDR3: TGTGCCAGCAGCGCGACAGGGATCTATGGCTACACCTTC. Using reference TRBV13 and TRBJ1-2 for the parts outside the CDR3, the full variable domain is AAGVIQSPRHLIKEKRETATLKCYPIPRHDTVYWYQQGPGQDPQFLISFYEKMQSDKGSIPDRFSAQQFSDYHSELNMSSLELGDSALYFCASSATGIYGYTFGSGTRLTVV.

The CDR3 sequence: CASSLSPTAYYGYTF. The CDR3 nucleotides are TGTGCCAGCAGCTTATCTCCCACCGCCTACTATGGCTACACCTTC. The chain recombines TRBV5-5 with TRBJ1-2, with no clear D. V was clipped by 2 bases and J by 3 bases, with 14 bases between them. Germline CDR1 reads SGHKS; CDR2 reads YYEKEE (reference sequence). CDR3 size: 15 residues.

This clone showed up just a few times. This chain joins TRBV6-1 and TRBJ1-5; 8 bases align to TRBD1. CDR3 length: 15 residues. V was clipped by 6 bases and J by 6 bases; unmatched bases: 10. Germline assignment: CDR1 MNHNS and CDR2 SASEGT. The CDR3 reads CASRDLTGGGQPQHF. CDR3 nucleotides: TGTGCCAGCAGAGATCTTACAGGGGGGGGTCAGCCCCAGCATTTT.

This clone was recorded only once. J is TRBJ2-1 and V is TRBV5-4; 10 nucleotides line up with TRBD1. In germline, CDR1 is SGHNT, CDR2 YYREEE (reference sequence). V lost 4 bases and J lost 3; bases outside the gene matches: 7. The CDR3 extends over 16 amino acids. CDR3 protein: CASSGRDRGNYNEQFF. CDR3 coding DNA: TGTGCCAGCAGCGGGCGGGACAGGGGCAACTACAATGAGCAGTTCTTC. The whole variable domain, remainder taken from reference TRBV5-4 and TRBJ2-1, is ETGVTQSPTHLIKTRGQQVTLRCSSQSGHNTVSWYQQALGQGPQFIFQYYREEENGRGNFPPRFSGLQFPNYSSELNVNALELDDSALYLCASSGRDRGNYNEQFFGPGTRLTVL.

The V and J genes are TRBV5-1 and TRBJ2-5; 8 nucleotides line up with TRBD1. This CDR3 is built from 13 residues. V dropped 0 bases and J dropped 5; count of bases not matched to a gene: 0. The germline V gene encodes CDR1 SGHRS and CDR2 YFSETQ. CDR3 sequence reads: CASSLGQGETQYF. The DNA for the CDR3 is TGCGCCAGCAGCTTGGGACAGGGGGAGACCCAGTACTTC.